The present entry profiles one T cell receptor (beta chain) with its context. The specificity of this receptor is unknown. The record has no base qualities; no much larger clone is one base away. TCR beta CDR3 regions were amplified from genomic DNA with the immunoSEQ assay, a bias-controlled multiplex PCR using V- and J-specific primers. A proprietary barcode and Illumina adapter sequences were added to the CDR3 amplicons in a second PCR step. An Illumina MiSeq instrument was used for sequencing of the CDR3 libraries. The published analysis was carried out like this. Export and quality control were handled in immunoSEQ Analyzer 3.0, while downstream analyses relied on R Bioconductor and Immunarch. Only productive rearrangements in the normalized downsampled data set went into calculating the repertoire metrics. In the normalized cohort, a clonotype counted as pathologically expanded if the clonotype was larger than 5 templates. The Inverse Simpson Index was used to measure repertoire diversity. The non-normalized data set was used for CMV-specificity analyses so that all clonotypes could be captured. Not all clones reach the TCRdb copy of this immuneACCESS table, which keeps in-frame sequences only. Checked studies attribute under half of the gap to unresolved V genes and leave the rest unexplained. V, J and clone size reflect that table, while D and trimming were determined from the DNA. A total of roughly 13,000 clones appear in this sample, approximately 95% of them only once. Of the sample, 4.5% is held by the ten largest clones.

The data were taken from a study of T cell clonotyping in hematopoietic cell transplantation (dated by TCRdb to about 2021). In terms of the full investigation: In the study, fewer than 150 blood samples were gathered from 35 to 45 consecutive transplant recipients and their related donors. Patients were recruited between September 2015 and early 2017 and followed until late 2020 or death.

The time point label corresponds to: 30 days after allo-HCT. Blood from recipients was drawn roughly 28 days before transplant, then again at days 30, 100 and 180 after transplant. Nuclei Lysis Solution was used to extract genomic DNA from fresh or cryopreserved unfractionated peripheral blood mononuclear cells. For this chain, trimming is 3 bases at the V end and 5 bases at the J end, and the number of junction bases without a gene match is 17. Including the terminal cysteine and phenylalanine, the CDR3 comprises 18 residues. Only CDR3 DNA is held: 54 bases, read in frame from base 1. According to the germline V gene, CDR1 reads MGHRA and CDR2 reads YSYEKL. Findings and caveats that apply to the study as a whole: Just a small fraction of recipient repertoires overlapped with donor repertoires, and more than 97% appeared de novo at the given depth. Recipient TCR diversity fell after transplant, with pathologically expanded clonotypes rising progressively from day 30 to day 180. The sample size was limited, and because cells were not sorted, the contributions of CD4 and CD8 repertoires could not be separated. Broader posttransplant TCR repertoire diversity was predicted by donor and pretransplant recipient Inverse Simpson Index values.

The chain is assembled from TRBV4-1 and TRBJ1-2; 8 bases in the middle match TRBD1. Sequencing was performed on PBMCs, taken 30 days after allogeneic stem cell transplant. The clonotype comes from a male patient aged 60-69 years who had an allogeneic stem cell transplant from an unrelated donor, so the T cells may come from the graft donor. Some clones in this sample may be carry-over from other donors' samples. The CDR3 protein is CASSQSGTGELTRYGYTF. The DNA sequence is as follows: TGCGCCAGCAGCCAGTCGGGGACAGGAGAACTTACGAGGTATGGCTACACCTTC.